The clone carrying this T cell receptor beta chain has at least ten counts. There are 13 residues in the CDR3. Per the germline V gene, CDR1 is DFQATT and CDR2 is SNEGSKA (reference sequence). V was clipped by 4 bases and J by 0 bases, with 9 bases between them. This entry comes from a study of Graves' ophthalmopathy and Graves' hyperthyroidism. Using RNA transcripts, the TCR beta CDR3 regions were amplified. The authors performed first-round RT-PCR with HTBI primers and then a second-round multiplex PCR. A single record per CDR3 protein comes from TCRdb applying MiXCR to the multiplex PCR reads. The profile shows some 200,000 distinct CDR3 sequences, under 30% of them singletons.

V is TRBV20-1 and J is TRBJ2-5, with D possibly TRBD2 on 5 matching bases. This TCR was recovered from a man between 50 and 59 years old with Graves' ophthalmopathy. Specimen: peripheral blood. The CDR3 is CSATRGYQETQYF. In DNA form, the CDR3 reads TGCAGTGCTACCCGAGGGTACCAAGAGACCCAGTACTTC.